Listed below are T cell receptor beta chains from one sample, sequenced in a study of blood T cell repertoires in COVID-19. Data came from immunoSEQ multiplex PCR; TCRdb stores just in-frame clones and leaves some out. In the table there are 25,000 to 30,000 clones, about 80% of which are singletons. The specimen sequenced was peripheral blood. Receptors were obtained from a man between 65 and 85 years old with acute or convalescent COVID-19. Both conserved end residues are part of each CDR3. Size is omitted from some rows. Given values are once, few, many or a class for expanded clones.

>TRBJ1-2|.|TRBV7-2
CASGLGGDNYGYTF
>TRBJ2-7|.|TRBV28
CASSQGVLSEQYF
>TRBJ2-1|.|TRBV18
CASSPQRYNEQFF
>TRBJ2-2|.|TRBV7-2
CASSATSGGNGELFF
>TRBJ1-1|few|TRBV9
CASSARQGANTEAFF
>TRBJ2-5|.|TRBV7-2
CASSQQVAGGPQETQYF
>TRBJ2-2|few|TRBV6-5
CASNPGFYTGELFF
>TRBJ2-4|once|TRBV28
CASSLSFIMNAGASKAKNIQYF
>TRBJ2-6|.|TRBV11-3
CASSATWANVLTF
>TRBJ2-1|.|TRBV7-3
CASSSQGSYNEQFF
>TRBJ2-1|.|TRBV9
CASSAIPDWYEQFF
>TRBJ1-1|few|TRBV3-1/TRBV3-2
CASSQAGSTEAFF
>TRBJ1-1|.|TRBV19
CASSIVESANTEAFF
>TRBJ2-7|once|TRBV3-1/TRBV3-2
CASSQQNSASYF
>TRBJ1-2|few|TRBV6-5
CASRRQGKSDGYTF
>TRBJ1-5|.|TRBV11-1
CASSLNEDRSNQPQHF
>TRBJ1-3|.|TRBV7-9
CASSWTASSSGNTIYF
>TRBJ2-5|.|TRBV18
CASSPTRGETQYF
>TRBJ1-2|.|TRBV27
CASTESGTGLAYGYTF
>TRBJ2-1|few|TRBV5-1
CASSSGGGTHNEQFF
>TRBJ1-1|once|TRBV18
CASSPQDRNTEAFF
>TRBJ1-2|few|TRBV19
CASSPQTGNYGYTF
>TRBJ1-4|.|TRBV4-3
CASSQDLGTGLQANEKLFF
>TRBJ2-7|.|TRBV6-5
CASSSSAGEPYEQYF
>TRBJ1-1|.|TRBV12-3/TRBV12-4
CASSLAGFTEAFF
>TRBJ2-5|.|TRBV28
CASSSPRRAYF
>TRBJ2-1|.|TRBV29-1
CSALKPPPGLAGGRSYNEQFF
>TRBJ1-5|.|TRBV15
CATSSRTGERQPQHF
>TRBJ2-7|.|TRBV14
CASSRSRAELGGSRYEQYF
>TRBJ2-7|.|TRBV10-2
CASSETLAGSYEQYF
>TRBJ1-1|.|TRBV29-1
CSVARGGTEAFF
>TRBJ2-1|.|TRBV10-3
CAISESDRRDEQFF
>TRBJ2-1|.|TRBV4-3
CASSPGLAGGDNEQFF
>TRBJ2-5|.|TRBV5-5
CASSPGQVQETQYF
>TRBJ2-1|.|TRBV12-3/TRBV12-4
CASSFLAGVLQFF
>TRBJ2-1|.|TRBV6-2/TRBV6-3
CASSAQLSSYNEQFF
>TRBJ2-2|.|TRBV9
CASSVYTDSQYTGELFF
>TRBJ1-1|.|TRBV28
CASSFTVRRNTEAFF
>TRBJ2-2|.|TRBV9
CASSPGLNTGELFF